This TCR beta chain was identified in a study of T cells after yellow fever vaccination. Study-wide findings and caveats: Abundant clonotypes (contaminants from the bulk population) could be present in FACS-sorted repertoires.

Each CDR3 protein is one row after TCRdb ran MiXCR on the 5' RACE reads. The table includes over 150,000 distinct CDR3 sequences, about 6% detected once. There are 15 residues in the CDR3. The V and J ends lost 6 bases and 4 bases, in that order; junction bases with no gene match: 10. This clonotype has ten or more counts. Its antigen is still unknown. The chain combines TRBV12-3 or TRBV12-4 with TRBJ2-3; 7 bases match TRBD1. The sequences come from CD4+ T cells sorted from PBMCs, collected on the day of the first yellow fever vaccination. This receptor was taken from a man aged 18-30 years who received the YFV17D yellow fever vaccine. CDR3 sequence (DNA): TGTGCCAGCAGCTCACCCGGGACAGTCCCAGATACGCAGTATTTT. Amino acids: CASSSPGTVPDTQYF.